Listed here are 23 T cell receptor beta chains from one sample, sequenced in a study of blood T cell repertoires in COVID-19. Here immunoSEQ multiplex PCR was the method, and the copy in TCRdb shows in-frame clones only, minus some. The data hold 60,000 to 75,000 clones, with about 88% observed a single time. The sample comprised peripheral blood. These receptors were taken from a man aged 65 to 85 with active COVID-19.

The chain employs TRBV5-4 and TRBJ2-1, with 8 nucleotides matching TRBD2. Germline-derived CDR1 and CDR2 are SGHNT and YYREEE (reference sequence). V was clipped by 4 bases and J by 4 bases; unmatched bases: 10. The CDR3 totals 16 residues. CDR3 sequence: CASSPPGRASYNEQFF. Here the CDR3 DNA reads TGTGCCAGCAGCCCCCCCGGGAGGGCGTCGTACAATGAGCAGTTCTTC.

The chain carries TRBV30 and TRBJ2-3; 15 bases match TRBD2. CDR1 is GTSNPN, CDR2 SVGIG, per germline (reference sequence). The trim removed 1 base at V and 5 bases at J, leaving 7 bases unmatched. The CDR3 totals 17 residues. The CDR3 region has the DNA TGTGCCTGGAGTGGGGGGACTAGCGGGAGGCGGGGAGATACGCAGTATTTT. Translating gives CAWSGGTSGRRGDTQYF.

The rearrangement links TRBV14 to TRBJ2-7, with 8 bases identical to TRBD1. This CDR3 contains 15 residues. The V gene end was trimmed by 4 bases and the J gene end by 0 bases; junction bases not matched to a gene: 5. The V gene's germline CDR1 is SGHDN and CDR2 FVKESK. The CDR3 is CASSPGQGRSYEQYF. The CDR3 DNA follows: TGTGCCAGCAGCCCCGGACAGGGACGCTCCTACGAGCAGTACTTC.

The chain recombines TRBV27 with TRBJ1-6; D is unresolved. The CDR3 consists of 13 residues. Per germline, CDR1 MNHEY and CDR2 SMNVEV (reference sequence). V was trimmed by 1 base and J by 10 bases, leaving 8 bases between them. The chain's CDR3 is CASSLYAGSPLHF. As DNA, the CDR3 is TGTGCCAGCAGTTTATATGCCGGGTCACCCCTCCACTTT.

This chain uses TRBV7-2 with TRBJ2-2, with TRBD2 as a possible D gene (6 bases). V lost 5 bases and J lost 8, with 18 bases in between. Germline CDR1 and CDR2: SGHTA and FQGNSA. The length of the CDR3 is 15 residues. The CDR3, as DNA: TGTGCCAGCAGCACCCTGGGACTCAGGTCGGGGGAGCTGTTTTTT. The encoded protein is CASSTLGLRSGELFF. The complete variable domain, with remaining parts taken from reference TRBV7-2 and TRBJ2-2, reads GAGVSQSPSNKVTEKGKDVELRCDPISGHTALYWYRQSLGQGLEFLIYFQGNSAPDKSGLPSDRFSAERTGGSVSTLTIQRTQQEDSAVYLCASSTLGLRSGELFFGEGSRLTVL.

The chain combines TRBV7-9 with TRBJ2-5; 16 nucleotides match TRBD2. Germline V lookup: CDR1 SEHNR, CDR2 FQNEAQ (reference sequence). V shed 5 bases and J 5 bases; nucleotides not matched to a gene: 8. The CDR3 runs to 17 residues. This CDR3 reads CASSPRGLAGGPETQYF. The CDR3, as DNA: TGTGCCAGCAGCCCCCGGGGACTAGCGGGAGGGCCGGAGACCCAGTACTTC. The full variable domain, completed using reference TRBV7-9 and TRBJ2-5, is DTGVSQNPRHKITKRGQNVTFRCDPISEHNRLYWYRQTLGQGPEFLTYFQNEAQLEKSRLLSDRFSAERPKGSFSTLEIQRTEQGDSAMYLCASSPRGLAGGPETQYFGPGTRLLVL.

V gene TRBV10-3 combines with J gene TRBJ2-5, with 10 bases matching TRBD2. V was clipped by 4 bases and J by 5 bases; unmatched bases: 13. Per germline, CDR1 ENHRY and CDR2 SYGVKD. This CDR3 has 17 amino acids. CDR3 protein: CAISAGSSGSRGETQYF. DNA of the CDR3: TGTGCCATCAGTGCAGGGTCTAGCGGGAGCCGAGGGGAGACCCAGTACTTC.

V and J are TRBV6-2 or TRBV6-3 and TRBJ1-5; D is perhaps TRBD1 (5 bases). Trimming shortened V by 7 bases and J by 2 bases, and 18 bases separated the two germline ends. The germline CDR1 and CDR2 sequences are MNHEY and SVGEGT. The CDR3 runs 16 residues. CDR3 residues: CASTPPGGRGNQPQHF. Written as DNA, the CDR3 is TGTGCCAGCACCCCCCCGGGGGGGAGGGGCAATCAGCCCCAGCATTTT.

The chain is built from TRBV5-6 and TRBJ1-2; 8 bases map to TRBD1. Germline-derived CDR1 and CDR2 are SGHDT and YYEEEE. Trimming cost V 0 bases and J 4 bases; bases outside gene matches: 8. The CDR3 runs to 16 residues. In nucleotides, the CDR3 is TGTGCCAGCAGCTTGGCCTGGACAGGGTGGGGCTATGGCTACACCTTC. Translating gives CASSLAWTGWGYGYTF. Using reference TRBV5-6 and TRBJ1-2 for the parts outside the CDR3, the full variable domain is DAGVTQSPTHLIKTRGQQVTLRCSPKSGHDTVSWYQQALGQGPQFIFQYYEEEERQRGNFPDRFSGHQFPNYSSELNVNALLLGDSALYLCASSLAWTGWGYGYTFGSGTRLTVV.

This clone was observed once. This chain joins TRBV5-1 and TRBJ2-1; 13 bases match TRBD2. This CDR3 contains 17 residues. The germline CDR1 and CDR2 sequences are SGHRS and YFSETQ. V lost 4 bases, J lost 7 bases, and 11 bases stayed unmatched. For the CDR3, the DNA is TGCGCCAGCAGCGGGGCGGCTCGGACTAGCGGGAGTAATGAGCAGTTCTTC. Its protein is CASSGAARTSGSNEQFF. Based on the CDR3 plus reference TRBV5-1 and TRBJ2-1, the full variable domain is KAGVTQTPRYLIKTRGQQVTLSCSPISGHRSVSWYQQTPGQGLQFLFEYFSETQRNKGNFPGRFSGRQFSNSRSEMNVSTLELGDSALYLCASSGAARTSGSNEQFFGPGTRLTVL.

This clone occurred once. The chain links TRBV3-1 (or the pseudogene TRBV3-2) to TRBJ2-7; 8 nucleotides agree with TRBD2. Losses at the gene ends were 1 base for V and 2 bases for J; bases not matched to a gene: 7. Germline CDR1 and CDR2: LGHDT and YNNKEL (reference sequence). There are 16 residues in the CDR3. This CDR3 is CASSQAPGLAPYEQYF. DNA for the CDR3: TGTGCCAGCAGCCAAGCCCCCGGACTAGCTCCCTACGAGCAGTACTTC.

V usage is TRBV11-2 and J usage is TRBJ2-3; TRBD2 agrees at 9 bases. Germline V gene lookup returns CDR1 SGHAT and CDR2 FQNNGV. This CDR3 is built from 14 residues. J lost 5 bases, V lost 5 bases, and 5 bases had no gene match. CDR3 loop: CASSGAGGVDTQYF. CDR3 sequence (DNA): TGTGCCAGCAGCGGGGCGGGAGGGGTAGATACGCAGTATTTT.

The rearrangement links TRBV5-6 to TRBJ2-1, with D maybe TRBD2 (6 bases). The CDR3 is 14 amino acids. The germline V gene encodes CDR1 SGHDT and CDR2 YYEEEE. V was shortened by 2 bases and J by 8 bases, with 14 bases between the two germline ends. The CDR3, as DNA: TGTGCCAGCAGCTTTAGCGGTGGGGGGTATGAGCAGTTCTTC. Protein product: CASSFSGGGYEQFF.

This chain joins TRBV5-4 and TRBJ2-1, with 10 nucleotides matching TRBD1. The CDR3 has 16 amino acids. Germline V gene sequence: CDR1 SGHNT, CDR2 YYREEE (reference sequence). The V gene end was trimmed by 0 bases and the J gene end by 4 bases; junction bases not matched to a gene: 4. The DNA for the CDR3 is TGTGCCAGCAGCTTGGGACAGGGGGCAATATACAATGAGCAGTTCTTC. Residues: CASSLGQGAIYNEQFF. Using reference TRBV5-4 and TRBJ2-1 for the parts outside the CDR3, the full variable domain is ETGVTQSPTHLIKTRGQQVTLRCSSQSGHNTVSWYQQALGQGPQFIFQYYREEENGRGNFPPRFSGLQFPNYSSELNVNALELDDSALYLCASSLGQGAIYNEQFFGPGTRLTVL.

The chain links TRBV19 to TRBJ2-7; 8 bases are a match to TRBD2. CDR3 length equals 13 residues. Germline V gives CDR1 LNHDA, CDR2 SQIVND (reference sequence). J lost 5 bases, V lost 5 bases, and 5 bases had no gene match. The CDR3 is CASSRNGGDEQYF. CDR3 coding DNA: TGTGCCAGTAGTCGTAACGGGGGGGACGAGCAGTACTTC.

The CDR3: CASSRGRAGETQYF. In DNA form, the CDR3 reads TGTGCCAGCAGCCGGGGGAGGGCTGGGGAGACCCAGTACTTC. The chain joins TRBV3-1 (or the pseudogene TRBV3-2) to TRBJ2-5; 7 nucleotides line up with TRBD2. V dropped 4 bases and J dropped 5; count of bases not matched to a gene: 7. CDR1 is LGHDT, CDR2 YNNKEL, per germline (reference sequence). The CDR3 sequence is 14 residues long.

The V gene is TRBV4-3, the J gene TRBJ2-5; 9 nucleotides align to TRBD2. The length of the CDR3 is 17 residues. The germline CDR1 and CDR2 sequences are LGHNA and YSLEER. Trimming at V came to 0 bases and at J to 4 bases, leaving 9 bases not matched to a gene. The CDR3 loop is CASSQDWTSEEGETQYF. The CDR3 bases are TGCGCCAGCAGCCAAGATTGGACTAGCGAAGAGGGAGAGACCCAGTACTTC.

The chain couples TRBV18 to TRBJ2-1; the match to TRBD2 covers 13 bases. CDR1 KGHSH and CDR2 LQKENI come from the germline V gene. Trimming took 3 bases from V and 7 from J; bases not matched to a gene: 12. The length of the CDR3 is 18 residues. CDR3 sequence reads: CASSPLGLAGAMGNEQFF. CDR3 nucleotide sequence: TGTGCCAGCTCACCCCTTGGACTAGCGGGAGCTATGGGGAATGAGCAGTTCTTC.

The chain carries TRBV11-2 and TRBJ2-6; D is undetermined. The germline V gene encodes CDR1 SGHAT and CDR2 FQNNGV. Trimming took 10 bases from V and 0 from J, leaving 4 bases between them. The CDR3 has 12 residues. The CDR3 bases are TGTGCCACCTCCTCTGGGGCCAACGTCCTGACTTTC. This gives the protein CATSSGANVLTF.

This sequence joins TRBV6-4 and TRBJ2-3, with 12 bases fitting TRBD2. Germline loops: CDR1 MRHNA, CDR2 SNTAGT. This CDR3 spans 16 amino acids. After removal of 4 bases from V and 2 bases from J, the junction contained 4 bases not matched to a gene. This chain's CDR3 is CASSATSGGSTDTQYF. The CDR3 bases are TGTGCCAGCAGTGCGACTAGCGGGGGATCCACAGATACGCAGTATTTT.

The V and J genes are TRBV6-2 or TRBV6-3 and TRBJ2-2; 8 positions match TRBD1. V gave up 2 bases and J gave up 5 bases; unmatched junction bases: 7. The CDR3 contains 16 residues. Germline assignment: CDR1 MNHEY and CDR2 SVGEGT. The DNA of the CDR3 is TGTGCCAGCAGTTACCCCCGGGACAGGAGAACCGGGGAGCTGTTTTTT. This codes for CASSYPRDRRTGELFF.

The CDR3 DNA reads TGTGCCAGCAGCTTAGCGGCTAGCGGATTGGGCAATGAGCAGTTCTTC. This gives the protein CASSLAASGLGNEQFF. This chain joins TRBV11-2 and TRBJ2-1; TRBD2 agrees at 7 bases. The germline gives CDR1 SGHAT, CDR2 FQNNGV. There are 16 residues in the CDR3. Unmatched junction bases numbered 9, after V lost 1 base and J lost 6 bases.

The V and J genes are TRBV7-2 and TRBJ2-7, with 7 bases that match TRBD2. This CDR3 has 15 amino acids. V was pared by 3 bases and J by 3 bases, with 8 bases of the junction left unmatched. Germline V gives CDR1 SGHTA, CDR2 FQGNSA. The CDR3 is CASSFPGIAGYEQYF. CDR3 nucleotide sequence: TGTGCCAGCAGCTTCCCGGGGATAGCGGGCTACGAGCAGTACTTC.